This note documents a single T cell receptor (beta chain) sequence. Its cognate antigen is unknown. The data are from a study of shared clonotypes between healthy human individuals. Trimming shortened V by 3 bases and J by 3 bases, and 8 bases separated the two germline ends. This CDR3 is 14 amino acids long. Germline V gene lookup returns CDR1 SGHVS and CDR2 FNYEAQ. Genomic DNA of every subset was divided equally among multiple immunoSEQ plates. Method: immunoSEQ multiplex PCR; TCRdb's copy keeps in-frame clones and lacks some. This table has about 2 million clones, about 95% appearing once. Study results and caveats: Generation probability values for non-shared clonotypes were lower than those for clonotypes shared by all four donors.

Naivety among CD8 cells was defined by CD45RO negativity and positive CCR7 selection, thereby excluding terminally differentiated effector memory CD45RA+ cells. The clonotype was recovered from a man between 18 and 35 years old in good health. Sequencing was performed on naive CD8+ T cells sorted from blood. The chain combines TRBV7-6 with TRBJ1-4; D unresolved. As DNA, the CDR3 is TGTGCCAGCAGCTTGGGATGGGCTAATGAAAAACTGTTTTTT. It translates to CASSLGWANEKLFF.